A selection of T cell receptor beta chains follows, all from one sample in a study of human T cells and chemical hapten exposure. A single record per CDR3 protein comes from TCRdb applying MiXCR to the RACE reads. The sample contains 50,000 to 75,000 distinct CDR3 sequences, roughly 9.6% of which appear only once. The source material was whole blood, sampled in connection with sensitization to the hapten diphenylcyclopropenone (DPC). The source of these receptors is a young woman with alopecia areata. Some clones in this sample may be carry-over from other donors' samples. Both conserved end residues are part of each CDR3. A D gene is named only where the DNA matches it firmly. Rows may omit the clone size; those that give it use once, few, many or a size class.

TRBD1 TRBJ2-2 TRBV4-1 many CASSRPGDRVTGELFF TGCGCCAGCAGCCGGCCTGGGGACAGGGTGACCGGGGAGCTGTTTTTT
NA TRBJ1-1 TRBV5-4 many CASSPGWGTEAFF TGTGCCAGCAGCCCTGGCTGGGGCACTGAAGCTTTCTTT
NA TRBJ1-2 TRBV5-1 NA CASSLDAGEIYGYTF TGCGCCAGCAGCTTGGATGCGGGGGAGATCTATGGCTACACCTTC
NA TRBJ1-1 TRBV7-2 many CASSLGGSNTEAFF TGTGCCAGCAGCTTAGGAGGGTCCAACACTGAAGCTTTCTTT
TRBD2 TRBJ2-3 TRBV7-2 NA CASSFTSGGADTQYF TGTGCCAGCAGCTTCACTAGCGGGGGGGCGGATACGCAGTATTTT
NA TRBJ2-2 TRBV20-1 NA CSAYSGTTTGELFF TGCAGTGCGTACTCCGGGACCACTACCGGGGAGCTGTTTTTT
NA TRBJ1-1 TRBV6-2/TRBV6-3 many CASSSHGGGTEAFF TGTGCCAGCAGTTCCCACGGGGGCGGCACTGAAGCTTTCTTT
TRBD1 TRBJ1-1 TRBV20-1 NA CSAKTGAEAFF TGCAGTGCTAAAACAGGGGCTGAAGCTTTCTTT
TRBD2 TRBJ2-3 TRBV9 many CASSVEVAGGTDTQYF TGTGCCAGCAGCGTAGAGGTAGCGGGAGGCACAGATACGCAGTATTTT
NA TRBJ1-5 TRBV7-2 NA CASSLVHADQPQHF TGTGCCAGCAGCTTAGTTCACGCCGATCAGCCCCAGCATTTT
TRBD1 TRBJ1-2 TRBV9 NA CASSQGAYGYTF TGTGCCAGCAGCCAGGGGGCCTATGGCTACACCTTC
NA TRBJ1-5 TRBV19 many CASSIAGNNQPQHF TGTGCCAGTAGTATCGCAGGGAACAATCAGCCCCAGCATTTT
NA TRBJ1-2 TRBV5-4 many CASNRGADTNYGYTF TGTGCCAGCAACCGGGGGGCCGATACTAACTATGGCTACACCTTC
NA TRBJ1-1 TRBV11-3 NA CASSVTNTEAFF TGTGCCAGCAGCGTGACGAACACTGAAGCTTTCTTT
NA TRBJ2-1 TRBV2 many CASSGDPTGEQFF TGTGCCAGCAGCGGGGACCCGACGGGGGAGCAGTTCTTC
NA TRBJ2-5 TRBV7-2 NA CASSSASTGPQETQYF TGTGCCAGCAGCTCCGCGTCTACAGGGCCACAAGAGACCCAGTACTTC
NA TRBJ2-7 TRBV27 NA CASSLAGTYEQYF TGTGCCAGCAGTTTAGCGGGAACCTACGAGCAGTACTTC
NA TRBJ1-4 TRBV18 many CASSPGVHNEKLFF TGTGCCAGCTCACCAGGCGTCCATAATGAAAAACTGTTTTTT
NA TRBJ2-6 TRBV20-1 many CSASTQGSGANVLTF TGCAGTGCGAGCACACAGGGCTCTGGGGCCAACGTCCTGACTTTC
NA TRBJ1-1 TRBV7-2 NA CASNKPGGFTEAFF TGTGCCAGCAACAAACCGGGAGGTTTCACTGAAGCTTTCTTT
TRBD2 TRBJ2-1 TRBV7-2 NA CASSLLPQAAGAVNEQFF TGTGCCAGCAGCTTACTTCCTCAGGCAGCGGGAGCTGTGAATGAGCAGTTCTTC
TRBD2 TRBJ2-7 TRBV29-1 NA CSVKTSGHTYEQYF TGCAGCGTAAAGACTAGCGGGCATACCTACGAGCAGTACTTC
NA TRBJ2-3 TRBV4-3 NA CASSEVGSFLRSPDTQYF TGCGCCAGCAGCGAAGTGGGGTCCTTTCTACGTTCCCCAGATACGCAGTATTTT
NA TRBJ2-1 TRBV7-3 NA CASSLGQSNEQFF TGTGCCAGCAGCTTAGGACAATCCAATGAGCAGTTCTTC
NA TRBJ2-5 TRBV29-1 NA CSVQGSGWQETQYF TGCAGCGTACAGGGCTCAGGGTGGCAAGAGACCCAGTACTTC
NA TRBJ2-7 TRBV29-1 few CSVAPVVSYEQYF TGCAGCGTTGCGCCTGTTGTATCCTACGAGCAGTACTTC
NA TRBJ1-6 TRBV20-1 NA CSARVTPFYNSPLHF TGCAGTGCTAGAGTCACACCTTTCTATAATTCACCCCTCCACTTT
TRBD2 TRBJ2-3 TRBV4-3 NA CASSQELAGDPDTQYF TGCGCCAGCAGCCAAGAGTTAGCGGGAGATCCAGATACGCAGTATTTT
NA TRBJ2-7 TRBV11-3 many CASSLGSGDPYEQYF TGTGCCAGCAGCTTAGGATCAGGGGACCCCTACGAGCAGTACTTC
TRBD1 TRBJ1-2 TRBV5-4 many CASSSPGGTANYGYTF TGTGCCAGCAGCTCGCCAGGGGGTACAGCTAACTATGGCTACACCTTC
TRBD1 TRBJ2-7 TRBV7-9 many CASSLGDREQYF TGTGCCAGCAGCTTAGGGGACAGAGAGCAGTACTTC
NA TRBJ2-2 TRBV9 NA CASSVVGVAGELFF TGTGCCAGCAGCGTAGTAGGGGTAGCCGGGGAGCTGTTTTTT
NA TRBJ1-1 TRBV12-3/TRBV12-4 few CASSFAGWGNTEAFF TGTGCCAGCAGTTTTGCAGGGTGGGGGAACACTGAAGCTTTCTTT
TRBD1 TRBJ2-7 TRBV10-3 NA CATRRVTGTGNTARGEQYF TGTGCCACCCGAAGGGTAACCGGGACAGGTAACACCGCCCGGGGCGAGCAGTACTTC
NA TRBJ1-2 TRBV19 few CASSIWGAEGYGYTF TGTGCCAGCAGTATTTGGGGGGCGGAAGGCTATGGCTACACCTTC
TRBD1 TRBJ2-2 TRBV6-6 many CASIGQGASPTGELFF TGTGCCAGCATCGGACAGGGGGCATCACCGACCGGGGAGCTGTTTTTT
NA TRBJ1-2 TRBV11-2 few CASSPDRVYGYTF TGTGCCAGCAGCCCGGACAGAGTCTATGGCTACACCTTC